This T cell receptor (beta chain) was sequenced during a study of blood T cell repertoires in COVID-19. Study-level background: Italy, Spain and the United States were the sources of the convalescent and acute COVID-19 samples. The cDNA or gDNA used as material had been derived from T cells, B-cell-depleted T cells, or PBMCs.

The authors' processing: Amplification with reference gene primers provided the estimates of nucleated cell counts. Only in-frame clones appear in the TCRdb table, and some are missing; sequencing was by immunoSEQ multiplex PCR. Clonal size and the V and J genes are those of that table, whereas D and trimming came from the DNA. The repertoire consists of a few hundred thousand clones, with 89% occurring once and the leading ten covering 5% to 7.5%. This clone has more than one count but fewer than ten. The sample consisted of peripheral blood. This TCR was recovered from a man younger than 35 who had recovered from COVID-19.

CDR3 in DNA: TGTGCCAGCAGCCAACCGGGACAAGGGTCGGTGGCCCTCCACTTT. The encoded protein is CASSQPGQGSVALHF. The rearrangement links TRBV4-2 to TRBJ1-6, with D possibly being TRBD1 (6 bases). The CDR3 loop spans 15 amino acids. V was shortened by 2 bases and J by 14 bases, with 19 bases between the two germline ends. Germline V CDR1 and CDR2: LGHNA, YNFKEQ.